The 8 T cell receptor beta chains reported below all come from one sample, sequenced in a study of technical replicates of blood from a few donors. TCRdb's table, derived via immunoSEQ multiplex PCR, lists solely in-frame clones and lacks some. Of about 79,000 clones in the sample, 94% were seen once. The specimen sequenced was T cells isolated from PBMCs. These receptors came from a human donor in good health.

The chain joins TRBV2 to TRBJ2-3; the D gene is possibly TRBD2 (6 bases). Germline lookup yields CDR1 SNHLY and CDR2 FYNNEI. This CDR3 region has 14 residues. Trimming cost V 7 bases and J 2 bases, with 13 bases left between them. The CDR3 nucleotides read TGTGCCAGCAAGGAGGGCCATGTCACAGATACGCAGTATTTT. This codes for CASKEGHVTDTQYF. The full variable domain, with the rest looked up from reference TRBV2 and TRBJ2-3, is EPEVTQTPSHQVTQMGQEVILRCVPISNHLYFYWYRQILGQKVEFLVSFYNNEISEKSEIFDDQFSVERPDGSNFTLKIRSTKLEDSAMYFCASKEGHVTDTQYFGPGTRLTVL.

The chain employs TRBV2 and TRBJ1-2, with D maybe TRBD1 (6 bases). The germline V gene encodes CDR1 SNHLY and CDR2 FYNNEI. V was pared by 0 bases and J by 7 bases, with 15 bases between. This CDR3 has 15 residues. The CDR3 DNA is TGTGCCAGCAGTGAAGCCAGGGGACGCAAGGGTGGCTACACCTTC. The encoded protein is CASSEARGRKGGYTF.

The J gene is TRBJ1-1, the V gene TRBV6-6; a weak D match, TRBD1 (5 bases). Germline CDR1 reads MNHNY; CDR2 reads SVGAGI (reference sequence). This CDR3 has 13 residues. Trimming stripped 6 bases from V and 7 bases from J, with 15 bases between. The CDR3 protein is CASSRAQGIEAFF. CDR3 sequence (DNA): TGTGCCAGCAGCCGCGCCCAGGGAATTGAAGCTTTCTTT.

The chain links TRBV5-1 to TRBJ1-2; TRBD1 matches 7 bases. V gave up 10 bases and J gave up 2 bases; unmatched junction bases: 8. This CDR3 contains 13 residues. CDR1 is SGHRS and CDR2 is YFSETQ in the germline V gene. In nucleotides, the CDR3 is TGCGCCTCCAGACAGGGAGCAAACTATGGCTACACCTTC. This translates into CASRQGANYGYTF.

This chain links TRBV29-1 with TRBJ2-2; D might be TRBD2 (5 bases). The germline V gene has CDR1 SQVTM and CDR2 ANQGSEA. V lost 4 bases, J lost 3 bases, and 9 bases lay in between. The CDR3 totals 13 residues. DNA of the CDR3: TGCAGCGTTGTTGTGGGAGACACCGGGGAGCTGTTTTTT. This translates into CSVVVGDTGELFF.

CDR3 in amino acids: CASSLGTNQPQHF. The CDR3, as DNA: TGTGCCAGCAGCTTAGGGACAAATCAGCCCCAGCATTTT. The chain employs TRBV7-9 and TRBJ1-5; maybe TRBD1 (5 bases). Germline assignment: CDR1 SEHNR and CDR2 FQNEAQ (reference sequence). This CDR3 has 13 amino acids. V lost 1 base and J 4 bases, leaving 5 bases between the germline ends.

The chain has TRBV11-3 and TRBJ2-5; 11 positions agree with TRBD2. From germline, CDR1 is SGHNT and CDR2 YENEEA. The CDR3 covers 15 residues. The V gene end was trimmed by 11 bases and the J gene end by 1 base; junction bases not matched to a gene: 9. CDR3 sequence: CASTSSGGSQETQYF. For the CDR3, the DNA is TGTGCCTCTACATCTAGCGGGGGGAGCCAAGAGACCCAGTACTTC. The full variable domain, rest sourced from reference TRBV11-3 and TRBJ2-5, is EAGVVQSPRYKIIEKKQPVAFWCNPISGHNTLYWYLQNLGQGPELLIRYENEEAVDDSQLPKDRFSAERLKGVDSTLKIQPAELGDSAVYLCASTSSGGSQETQYFGPGTRLLVL.

The rearrangement uses TRBV15 and TRBJ1-1; D is unclear. Germline V CDR1 and CDR2: LNHNV, YYDKDF (reference sequence). V lost 2 bases to trimming and J lost 1 base, with 5 bases between them. The CDR3 totals 13 residues. The CDR3: CATSRPGNTEAFF. The CDR3 nucleotides are TGTGCCACCAGCAGACCGGGGAACACTGAAGCTTTCTTT. The full variable domain, its missing parts supplied by reference TRBV15 and TRBJ1-1, is DAMVIQNPRYQVTQFGKPVTLSCSQTLNHNVMYWYQQKSSQAPKLLFHYYDKDFNNEADTPDNFQSRRPNTSFCFLDIRSPGLGDTAMYLCATSRPGNTEAFFGQGTRLTVV.